These 22 T cell receptor beta chains were sequenced from one sample in a study of cytomegalovirus exposure and HLA in healthy donors. The study ran its PCR with 60 Vbeta and 13 Jbeta primers. Assay: immunoSEQ multiplex PCR; the TCRdb copy retains only in-frame clones and omits some. Counted here are about 99,000 clones, about three quarters occurring once; the ten biggest clones make up about 5.4%. Sequences were obtained from PBMCs. These receptors were taken from a woman aged 18 to 35 in good health and CMV-seropositive.

Only one count was recorded for this clone. The V gene is TRBV27, the J gene TRBJ1-1; D is undetermined. Per germline, CDR1 MNHEY and CDR2 SMNVEV (reference sequence). This CDR3 is built from 16 residues. Deletions cut 1 base from V and 4 bases from J, with 16 bases between. The CDR3 sequence is CASSLWAGGKGTEAFF. CDR3 bases: TGTGCCAGCAGTTTATGGGCGGGAGGGAAGGGCACTGAAGCTTTCTTT.

This clone was observed a few times. This sequence joins TRBV27 and TRBJ2-7, with 8 nucleotides matching TRBD2. After removal of 1 base from V and 2 bases from J, the junction contained 1 base not matched to a gene. Germline V gene lookup returns CDR1 MNHEY and CDR2 SMNVEV (reference sequence). The CDR3 sequence is 14 residues long. The DNA for the CDR3 is TGTGCCAGCAGTTTATTTAGCGGGACCTACGAGCAGTACTTC. Residues: CASSLFSGTYEQYF.

This sequence joins TRBV2 and TRBJ2-7, with D maybe TRBD2 (6 bases). The CDR3 contains 14 residues. The germline CDR1 and CDR2 sequences are SNHLY and FYNNEI. V was trimmed by 2 bases and J by 6 bases, leaving 14 bases between them. CDR3 nucleotide sequence: TGTGCCAGCAGTGAACGGGGAGGTCTCTCCGAGCAGTACTTC. Protein sequence: CASSERGGLSEQYF.

J is TRBJ1-2 and V is TRBV28; 7 positions agree with TRBD1. V lost 2 bases and J lost 7; bases outside the gene matches: 10. This CDR3 is built from 15 residues. The germline CDR1 and CDR2 sequences are MDHEN and SYDVKM. CDR3 sequence (DNA): TGTGCCAGCAGTTTAAGAGGGGGCAGGGGAGGTGGCTACACCTTC. It translates to CASSLRGGRGGGYTF.

The chain recombines TRBV13 with TRBJ2-1, with a weak D call TRBD2 (6 bases). The CDR3 runs to 17 residues. CDR1 and CDR2 from the germline V gene are PRHDT and FYEKMQ (reference sequence). V lost 3 bases to trimming and J lost 4 bases, with 19 bases between them. The CDR3 nucleotides read TGTGCCAGCAGCTTGGAAACTTGGCGAGGGAGGTACAATGAGCAGTTCTTC. Encoded protein: CASSLETWRGRYNEQFF.

J is TRBJ2-1 and V is TRBV19; D is uncertain. V lost 3 bases, J lost 5 bases, and 8 bases lay in between. The CDR3 contains 13 residues. Germline-derived CDR1 and CDR2 are LNHDA and SQIVND (reference sequence). CDR3: CASSMVVNNEQFF. DNA of the CDR3: TGTGCCAGTAGTATGGTAGTCAACAATGAGCAGTTCTTC.

The rearrangement uses TRBV5-4 and TRBJ1-3; TRBD1 aligns across 10 bases. V trimming: 4 bases; J trimming: 7 bases; junction bases outside the gene matches: 8. This CDR3 is 15 amino acids long. The germline V gene has CDR1 SGHNT and CDR2 YYREEE (reference sequence). CDR3 loop: CASSLGTGVGNTIYF. The CDR3 DNA follows: TGTGCCAGCAGCCTTGGGACAGGGGTGGGCAACACCATATATTTT.

The chain is built from TRBV6-5 and TRBJ2-1; TRBD1 matches at 8 bases. This CDR3 comprises 15 residues. V lost 2 bases and J lost 8; bases outside the gene matches: 8. Germline-derived CDR1 and CDR2 are MNHEY and SVGAGI. CDR3 DNA sequence: TGTGCCAGCAGTTACAAATCTACAGGGGGTTATGAGCAGTTCTTC. Protein sequence: CASSYKSTGGYEQFF.

This chain connects TRBV4-2 to TRBJ1-4; D is unclear. The CDR3 contains 15 residues. V lost 4 bases and J lost 10, with 19 bases in between. Germline CDR1 reads LGHNA; CDR2 reads YNFKEQ. CDR3 sequence: CASSPKGGRDGKLFF. The CDR3 region has the DNA TGTGCCAGCAGCCCCAAGGGCGGTCGGGATGGAAAACTGTTTTTT.

The rearrangement joins TRBV7-9 to TRBJ1-5; D is uncertain. From germline, CDR1 is SEHNR and CDR2 FQNEAQ (reference sequence). The CDR3 runs to 16 residues. Trimming shortened V by 2 bases and J by 5 bases, and 16 bases separated the two germline ends. The CDR3 is CASSLNRGGGDQPQHF. CDR3 DNA: TGTGCCAGCAGCTTAAATCGGGGAGGTGGGGATCAGCCCCAGCATTTT.

CDR3 region: CASSRAGVSSPLHF. DNA for the CDR3: TGTGCCAGCAGCCGGGCAGGGGTTAGTTCACCCCTCCACTTT. The chain uses TRBV5-6 and TRBJ1-6; TRBD1 is a possible D gene (6 bases). Looked up from germline, CDR1 is SGHDT and CDR2 is YYEEEE. V was cut by 4 bases and J by 9 bases, with 14 bases left in between. The CDR3 runs to 14 residues.

The chain employs TRBV27 and TRBJ2-7; D is possibly TRBD1 (6 bases). CDR3 length equals 13 residues. V shed 6 bases and J shed 2 bases, with 11 bases lying between them. Germline V lookup: CDR1 MNHEY, CDR2 SMNVEV (reference sequence). Here the CDR3 reads CASSQTGPYEQYF. The CDR3 nucleotides read TGTGCCAGCAGCCAGACAGGACCCTACGAGCAGTACTTC.

The rearrangement joins TRBV7-6 to TRBJ2-7; 13 nucleotides agree with TRBD2. CDR1 SGHVS and CDR2 FNYEAQ come from the germline V gene. This CDR3 is 18 amino acids long. With 3 bases clipped from V and 5 bases from J, the junction kept 13 bases outside the gene matches. The CDR3: CASSLARGGGLAGDEQYF. Written as DNA, the CDR3 is TGTGCCAGCAGCTTGGCCAGGGGGGGCGGACTAGCGGGAGACGAGCAGTACTTC.

In this sample, this clone turned up a few times. V and J are TRBV6-5 and TRBJ2-7; weak D call: TRBD1 (5 bases). Germline V gene data show CDR1 as MNHEY and CDR2 as SVGAGI. The length of the CDR3 is 14 residues. V was pared by 4 bases and J by 3 bases, with 13 bases between. Here the CDR3 DNA reads TGTGCCAGCAGTTTTGGGGCAGGGTTCTACGAGCAGTACTTC. Protein product: CASSFGAGFYEQYF.

The rearrangement links TRBV5-1 to TRBJ2-1; weak D call: TRBD2 (5 bases). Trimming stripped 4 bases from V and 9 bases from J, with 14 bases between. The CDR3 spans 13 residues. Per germline, CDR1 SGHRS and CDR2 YFSETQ. As DNA, the CDR3 is TGCGCCAGCAGCACCGGTCTAGCAAGTGAGCAGTTCTTC. Amino acids: CASSTGLASEQFF.

This clone was seen a few times. The chain links TRBV6-5 to TRBJ2-7; D is perhaps TRBD2 (6 bases). Trimming left V 0 bases short and J 2 bases short, with 14 bases between. This CDR3 comprises 16 residues. Germline values: CDR1 MNHEY, CDR2 SVGAGI. The CDR3 nucleotides are TGTGCCAGCAGTTACTCGGGTAGCGGAGCTCCCTACGAGCAGTACTTC. Its protein product is CASSYSGSGAPYEQYF.

The chain joins TRBV25-1 to TRBJ1-1; D unclear. Germline values: CDR1 MGHDK, CDR2 SYGVNS. Trimming shortened V by 5 bases and J by 0 bases, and 4 bases separated the two germline ends. This CDR3 spans 12 amino acids. DNA for the CDR3: TGTGCCAGCAGTAACATGAACACTGAAGCTTTCTTT. This encodes CASSNMNTEAFF.

The rearrangement uses TRBV29-1 and TRBJ1-1; D call uncertain. Germline CDR1 and CDR2: SQVTM and ANQGSEA. The length of the CDR3 is 14 residues. Trimming took off 3 bases at V and 5 bases at J, with 16 bases between the two ends. The DNA for the CDR3 is TGCAGCGTTGAGAGTCTGGGCAGATGGACTGAAGCTTTCTTT. Translated, it gives CSVESLGRWTEAFF.

The rearrangement joins TRBV18 to TRBJ1-1, with a weak D call TRBD1 (6 bases). There are 14 residues in the CDR3. The V end was cut by 3 bases, the J end by 1 base, with 9 bases between. Germline-derived CDR1 and CDR2 are KGHSH and LQKENI. CDR3 nucleotides: TGTGCCAGCTCACCCGGGGACACGAACACTGAAGCTTTCTTT. Translation gives CASSPGDTNTEAFF.

This chain uses TRBV5-4 with TRBJ2-3; D unresolved. V gave up 1 base and J gave up 2 bases, with 5 bases separating them. Germline lookup yields CDR1 SGHNT and CDR2 YYREEE (reference sequence). This CDR3 contains 13 residues. The CDR3 DNA reads as TGTGCCAGCAGCTTGTCGTTCACAGATACGCAGTATTTT. Translation gives CASSLSFTDTQYF.

The gene calls are TRBV4-1 and TRBJ2-2, with TRBD2 matching 11 bases. This CDR3 spans 17 amino acids. CDR1 is MGHRA and CDR2 is YSYEKL in the germline V gene. Trimming removed 2 bases from V and 7 bases from J; junction bases left unmatched: 9. The CDR3 DNA is TGCGCCAGCAGCCAATTTAGCGGGAGGGCCGAGGGCGGGGAGCTGTTTTTT. This sequence encodes CASSQFSGRAEGGELFF.

The chain links TRBV28 to TRBJ1-5; 9 nucleotides match TRBD1. With 6 bases clipped from V and 6 bases from J, the junction kept 6 bases outside the gene matches. This CDR3 is built from 14 residues. Germline CDR1 and CDR2: MDHEN and SYDVKM. The CDR3 bases are TGTGCCAGCAGACTACAGGGGGCGCGTCAGCCCCAGCATTTT. As protein: CASRLQGARQPQHF.